The entry below describes one TCR beta chain. V was cut by 3 bases and J by 5 bases, with 17 bases left in between. The CDR3 has 15 residues. Germline V CDR1 and CDR2: WNHNN, SYGVQD (reference sequence). This entry belongs to a study of T-cell memory formation after mild COVID-19. TCRdb recomputed calls from the 5' RACE reads with MiXCR, one row per CDR3 protein. The sample has about 180,000 distinct CDR3 sequences, approximately 17% seen once; the top ten hold approximately 4%. The sequencing input was PBMCs or a T cell subset sorted from them (not recorded which). This clonotype was obtained from a man aged 18 to 29 who had mild COVID-19 (a few samples of this study predate the infection). Cell type and time point are not known. The gene calls are TRBV10-1 and TRBJ2-7; possibly TRBD1 for D (6 bases). CDR3 residues: CASSEAGTFRNEQYF. Written as DNA, the CDR3 is TGCGCCAGCAGTGAAGCCGGGACATTTAGGAACGAGCAGTACTTC.